A selection of T cell receptor beta chains follows, all from one sample in a study of post-analysis software for immune sequencing data. TCRdb re-called the PCR reads with MiXCR, one entry per CDR3 protein. The profile covers 740,000 or so distinct CDR3 sequences, with about 57% appearing a single time and roughly 4.4% taken by the ten largest. The sample consisted of blood. All receptors come from a girl aged 10 to 17 with multiple sclerosis. Both conserved end residues are part of each CDR3. D genes are given only for firm matches. The size of a clone is reported for some rows only, either as once, few or many, or as a class for expanded clones.

>-|TRBJ2-1|TRBD1|TRBV7-3
CASSLATGARNEQFF
TGTGCCAGCAGCTTAGCGACAGGGGCGCGGAATGAGCAGTTCTTC
>-|TRBJ2-1|TRBD1|TRBV7-3
CASSLMGTGGNEQFF
TGTGCCAGCAGCTTAATGGGGACAGGGGGCAATGAGCAGTTCTTC
>once|TRBJ2-5|-|TRBV11-2
CASSLQGGGEETQYF
TGTGCCAGCAGCCTACAAGGGGGGGGCGAGGAGACCCAGTACTTC
>-|TRBJ1-4|-|TRBV14
CASSRDTTNEKLFF
TGTGCCAGCAGCCGGGACACAACTAATGAAAAACTGTTTTTT
>-|TRBJ2-7|TRBD1|TRBV20-1
CSARRTGGYEQYF
TGCAGTGCTCGTAGGACAGGGGGCTACGAGCAGTACTTC
>-|TRBJ2-1|TRBD1|TRBV20-1
CSARDSGQGTNSYNEQFF
TGCAGTGCTAGAGATTCGGGACAGGGGACCAACTCCTACAATGAGCAGTTCTTC
>-|TRBJ2-7|-|TRBV20-1
CSARGGRDNEQYF
TGCAGTGCTAGAGGGGGACGGGACAATGAGCAGTACTTC
>-|TRBJ2-7|TRBD2|TRBV12-3/TRBV12-4
CASSLTSGRNYEQYF
TGTGCCAGCAGTTTGACTAGCGGGAGGAACTACGAGCAGTACTTC
>-|TRBJ2-5|-|TRBV4-2
CASSQGAIGSGETQYF
TGTGCCAGCAGCCAAGGAGCTATAGGGTCTGGAGAGACCCAGTACTTC
>-|TRBJ1-2|-|TRBV27
CASRPPGPGGGYTF
TGTGCCAGCAGGCCACCGGGCCCCGGGGGAGGCTACACCTTC
>-|TRBJ1-4|-|TRBV20-1
CSARDRGGGEKLFF
TGCAGTGCTAGAGATAGGGGGGGCGGTGAAAAACTGTTTTTT
>-|TRBJ2-7|-|TRBV14
CASSQVMSRGQQYF
TGTGCCAGCAGCCAAGTAATGTCAAGGGGCCAGCAGTACTTC
>-|TRBJ2-7|-|TRBV15
CATSREVKSLPYF
TGTGCCACCAGCAGAGAAGTGAAATCCCTACCGTACTTC
>-|TRBJ2-2|-|TRBV20-1
CSAPRAEITGELFF
TGCAGTGCGCCCAGGGCCGAGATCACCGGGGAGCTGTTTTTT
>-|TRBJ1-2|-|TRBV10-3
CALSASDGANYGYTF
TGTGCCCTAAGTGCCAGCGACGGAGCTAACTATGGCTACACCTTC
>-|TRBJ1-2|-|TRBV7-9
CASSSETPWRSGYTF
TGTGCCAGCAGTTCCGAGACTCCGTGGCGGTCGGGCTACACCTTC
>-|TRBJ2-5|-|TRBV7-7
CTSSLGGRETQYF
TGTACCAGCAGCTTAGGGGGGCGGGAGACCCAGTACTTC
>-|TRBJ2-7|TRBD1|TRBV25-1
CASSDPQGTTFYEQYF
TGTGCCAGCAGTGACCCACAGGGGACCACGTTCTACGAGCAGTACTTC
>-|TRBJ2-3|TRBD2|TRBV7-2
CASSLAQRRGARIDTQYF
TGTGCCAGCAGCTTAGCGCAAAGGCGGGGGGCGCGAATAGATACGCAGTATTTT
>-|TRBJ1-2|TRBD1|TRBV5-1
CASSLIQGEWDGYTF
TGCGCCAGCAGCCTCATACAGGGGGAATGGGATGGCTACACCTTC
>few|TRBJ2-7|TRBD1|TRBV29-1
CSALPGTGDYEQYF
TGCAGCGCTTTACCCGGGACAGGGGACTACGAGCAGTACTTC
>-|TRBJ2-5|TRBD2|TRBV15
CATSRSLAGVRTQYF
TGTGCCACCAGCAGATCTTTAGCGGGAGTCCGGACCCAGTACTTC
>-|TRBJ2-3|-|TRBV6-2/TRBV6-3
CASSGMKDTQYF
TGTGCCAGCAGTGGGATGAAAGATACGCAGTATTTT
>few|TRBJ1-2|TRBD1|TRBV6-6
CASTRTRDRVYGYTF
TGTGCCAGCACCAGAACCCGGGACAGGGTGTATGGCTACACCTTC
>-|TRBJ2-3|-|TRBV2
CASSEGGSTQYF
TGTGCCAGCAGTGAAGGAGGGAGTACGCAGTATTTT
>-|TRBJ1-2|-|TRBV7-2
CASSFRTSNYGYTF
TGTGCCAGCAGTTTTCGGACCTCTAACTATGGCTACACCTTC
>once|TRBJ2-1|-|TRBV18
CASSRAGGRYNEQFF
TGTGCCAGCTCACGGGCAGGAGGAAGGTACAATGAGCAGTTCTTC
>-|TRBJ2-5|-|TRBV3-1
CASSQFQETQYF
TGTGCCAGCAGCCAGTTCCAAGAGACCCAGTACTTC
>-|TRBJ2-2|-|TRBV7-9
CASSPRRGTANTGELFF
TGTGCCAGCAGTCCGCGGCGGGGGACAGCGAACACCGGGGAGCTGTTTTTT
>few|TRBJ2-7|TRBD1|TRBV20-1
CSARDRRQGHNSYEQYF
TGCAGTGCTAGAGATAGACGACAGGGCCATAACTCCTATGAGCAGTACTTC
>few|TRBJ1-5|TRBD1|TRBV12-3/TRBV12-4
CASSPYPGGTGEHSNQPQHF
TGTGCCAGCAGCCCGTATCCCGGCGGGACAGGGGAACATAGCAATCAGCCCCAGCATTTT
>few|TRBJ1-2|-|TRBV5-1
CASSLEGFRGYYGYTF
TGCGCCAGCAGCCTGGAAGGTTTTCGGGGATACTATGGCTACACCTTC
>-|TRBJ2-3|TRBD2|TRBV29-1
CSVQSGGDQSDTQYF
TGCAGCGTGCAGTCGGGGGGTGACCAATCCGATACGCAGTATTTT
>-|TRBJ2-6|-|TRBV2
CASSPTVSGANVRTF
TGTGCCAGCAGCCCGACAGTCTCTGGGGCCAACGTCCGGACTTTC
>-|TRBJ2-1|-|TRBV3-1
CASSQPGLRSRFF
TGTGCCAGCAGCCAACCGGGGCTACGGTCGAGGTTCTTC
>-|TRBJ2-7|-|TRBV15
CATSRAVQGTEQYF
TGTGCCACCAGCAGAGCCGTACAGGGTACCGAGCAGTACTTC
>-|TRBJ2-5|TRBD1|TRBV9
CASSAGTGGRETQYF
TGTGCCAGCAGCGCGGGGACAGGGGGACGCGAGACCCAGTACTTC
>once|TRBJ1-2|TRBD1|TRBV7-2
CASSSPYRGDYGYTF
TGTGCCAGCAGCTCCCCGTACAGGGGTGACTATGGCTACACCTTC
>few|TRBJ1-1|-|TRBV29-1
CSVPSIGLTLDTEAFF
TGCAGCGTGCCCTCAATAGGTCTAACACTAGACACTGAAGCTTTCTTT
>-|TRBJ1-5|-|TRBV12-3/TRBV12-4
CASSLETGRNQPQHF
TGTGCCAGCAGTTTGGAAACTGGCAGAAATCAGCCCCAGCATTTT
>-|TRBJ2-7|-|TRBV20-1
CSAPFVRANEQYF
TGCAGTGCTCCCTTCGTCCGCGCCAACGAGCAGTACTTC
>-|TRBJ1-2|TRBD1|TRBV6-5
CASSPGTGRYGYTF
TGTGCCAGCAGCCCCGGGACAGGGAGATATGGCTACACCTTC
>once|TRBJ1-1|-|TRBV7-3
CASSLEPVLNTEAFF
TGTGCCAGCAGCTTAGAGCCGGTATTGAACACTGAAGCTTTCTTT
>-|TRBJ2-7|-|TRBV3-1
CASSQVRGTSSYEQYF
TGTGCCAGCAGCCAAGTTCGCGGGACGAGCTCCTACGAGCAGTACTTC
>few|TRBJ2-4|-|TRBV20-1
CSGDRLGSQGIQYF
TGCAGCGGGGACCGCCTAGGGAGTCAAGGCATTCAGTACTTC
>-|TRBJ1-1|-|TRBV5-1
CASSLGLREGTEAFF
TGCGCCAGCAGCCTCGGGTTGAGGGAGGGCACTGAAGCTTTCTTT
>-|TRBJ2-1|TRBD2|TRBV29-1
CSFPRGGYNEPFF
TGCAGCTTCCCCCGGGGGGGCTACAATGAGCCGTTCTTC
>few|TRBJ1-4|-|TRBV6-6
CASSADTPGAANEKLFF
TGTGCCAGCAGCGCGGACACCCCAGGTGCGGCTAATGAAAAACTGTTTTTT
>few|TRBJ2-1|TRBD1|TRBV29-1
CSVARQGINEQFF
TGCAGCGTTGCGAGACAGGGCATCAATGAGCAGTTCTTC
>-|TRBJ2-7|TRBD1|TRBV4-2
CASSQEGIGQGYEQYF
TGTGCCAGCAGCCAAGAGGGGATTGGACAGGGCTACGAGCAGTACTTC
>-|TRBJ2-1|TRBD1|TRBV20-1
CSARRGTGINEQFF
TGCAGTGCTAGGCGCGGGACAGGTATTAATGAGCAGTTCTTC
>-|TRBJ2-7|-|TRBV20-1
CSARDALLTGGVYEQYF
TGCAGTGCTAGAGATGCCCTCTTGACAGGCGGTGTGTACGAGCAGTACTTC
>-|TRBJ2-1|-|TRBV5-1
CASSFSRGPYNEQFF
TGCGCCAGCAGCTTTTCCCGGGGACCCTACAATGAGCAGTTCTTC
>few|TRBJ2-3|-|TRBV7-3
CASSPGRTASTDTQYF
TGTGCCAGCAGCCCCGGACGTACCGCTAGCACAGATACGCAGTATTTT
>-|TRBJ2-7|TRBD1|TRBV29-1
CSATGATYEQYF
TGCAGCGCCACAGGGGCTACCTACGAGCAGTACTTC
>-|TRBJ2-1|-|TRBV11-1
CASSLADSSYNEQFF
TGTGCCAGCAGCTTAGCGGATAGCTCCTACAATGAGCAGTTCTTC
>-|TRBJ2-7|TRBD2|TRBV18
CASSTTTTSGAYEQYF
TGTGCCAGCTCCACAACCACGACTAGCGGAGCCTACGAGCAGTACTTC
>-|TRBJ2-5|-|TRBV6-5
CASSYGRLEGETQYF
TGTGCCAGCAGTTACGGGAGACTGGAGGGAGAGACCCAGTACTTC
>few|TRBJ1-2|-|TRBV12-3/TRBV12-4
CASRGKGGRQGYTF
TGTGCCAGCAGGGGGAAGGGGGGGCGTCAAGGCTACACCTTC